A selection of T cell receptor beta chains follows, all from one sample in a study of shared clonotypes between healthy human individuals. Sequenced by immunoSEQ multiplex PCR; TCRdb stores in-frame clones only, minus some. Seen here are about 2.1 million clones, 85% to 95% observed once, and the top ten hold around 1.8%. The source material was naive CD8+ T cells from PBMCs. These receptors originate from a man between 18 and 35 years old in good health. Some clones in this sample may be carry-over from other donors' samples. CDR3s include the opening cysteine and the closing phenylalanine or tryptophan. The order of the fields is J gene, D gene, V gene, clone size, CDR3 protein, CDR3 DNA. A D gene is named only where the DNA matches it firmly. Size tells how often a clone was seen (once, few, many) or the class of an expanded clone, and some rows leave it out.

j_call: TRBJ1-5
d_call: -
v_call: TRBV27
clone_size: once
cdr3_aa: CASRPGYGGVGPQHF
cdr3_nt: TGTGCCAGTAGACCCGGATATGGAGGTGTAGGGCCCCAGCATTTT

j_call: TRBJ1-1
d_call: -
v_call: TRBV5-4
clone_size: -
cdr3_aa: CASSLYMTANTEAFF
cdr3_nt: TGTGCCAGCAGCTTGTACATGACCGCGAACACTGAAGCTTTCTTT

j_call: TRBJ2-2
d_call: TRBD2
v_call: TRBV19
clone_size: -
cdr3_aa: CASSIGLAGVGTGELFF
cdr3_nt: TGTGCCAGTAGTATCGGACTAGCGGGAGTCGGCACCGGGGAGCTGTTTTTT

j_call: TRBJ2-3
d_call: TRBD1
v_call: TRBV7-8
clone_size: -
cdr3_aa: CASSKGFRTGGGIDTQYF
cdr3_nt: TGTGCCAGCAGCAAAGGCTTTCGGACAGGGGGTGGAATAGATACGCAGTATTTT

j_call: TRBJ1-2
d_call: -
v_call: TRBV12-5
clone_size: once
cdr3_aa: CASGLGPYGYTF
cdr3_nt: TGTGCTAGTGGTCTAGGACCTTATGGCTACACCTTC

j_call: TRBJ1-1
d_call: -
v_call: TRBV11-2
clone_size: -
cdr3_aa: CASSPSSMNTEAFF
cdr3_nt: TGTGCCAGCAGCCCGTCGTCCATGAACACTGAAGCTTTCTTT

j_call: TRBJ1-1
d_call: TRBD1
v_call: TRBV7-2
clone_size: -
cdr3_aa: CASSFSGTGNEAFF
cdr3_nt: TGTGCCAGCAGCTTCTCCGGGACAGGGAATGAAGCTTTCTTT

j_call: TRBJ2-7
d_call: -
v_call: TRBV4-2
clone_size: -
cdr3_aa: CASSRNRQGSYEQYF
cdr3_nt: TGTGCCAGCAGCCGGAACCGGCAGGGCTCCTACGAGCAGTACTTC

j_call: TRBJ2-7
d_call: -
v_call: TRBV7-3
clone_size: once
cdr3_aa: CASSSYRAHEQYF
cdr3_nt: TGTGCCAGCAGCTCCTACAGGGCCCACGAGCAGTACTTC

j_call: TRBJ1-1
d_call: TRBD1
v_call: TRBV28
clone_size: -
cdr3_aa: CASSLDREKGTTEAFF
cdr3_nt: TGTGCCAGCAGTTTGGACAGGGAGAAGGGGACCACTGAAGCTTTCTTT

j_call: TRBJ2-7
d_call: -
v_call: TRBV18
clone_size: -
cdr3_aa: CASSPAQFYHEQYF
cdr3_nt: TGTGCCAGCTCACCAGCACAGTTCTACCACGAGCAGTACTTC

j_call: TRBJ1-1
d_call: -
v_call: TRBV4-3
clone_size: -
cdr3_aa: CASSQGVYRSRDTEAFF
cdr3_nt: TGCGCCAGCAGCCAAGGCGTATATCGGAGTAGGGACACTGAAGCTTTCTTT

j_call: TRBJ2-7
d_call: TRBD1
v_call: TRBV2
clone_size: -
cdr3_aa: CASSAFLGRTGGFHEQYF
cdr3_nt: TGTGCCAGCAGTGCCTTCTTAGGCCGGACAGGGGGTTTCCACGAGCAGTACTTC

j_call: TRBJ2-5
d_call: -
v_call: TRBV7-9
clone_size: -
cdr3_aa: CASRRFREETQYF
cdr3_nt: TGTGCCAGCAGGCGATTCAGGGAGGAGACCCAGTACTTC

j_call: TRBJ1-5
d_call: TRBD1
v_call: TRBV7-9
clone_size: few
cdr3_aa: CASSLSGQGGNQPQHF
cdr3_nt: TGTGCCAGCAGCTTATCTGGACAGGGTGGCAATCAGCCCCAGCATTTT

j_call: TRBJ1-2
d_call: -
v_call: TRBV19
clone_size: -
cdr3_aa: CASSIPQDRNYGYTF
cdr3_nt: TGTGCCAGTAGTATTCCCCAGGACCGTAACTATGGCTACACCTTC

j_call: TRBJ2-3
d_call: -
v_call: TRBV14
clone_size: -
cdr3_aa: CASSQDNRALTDTQYF
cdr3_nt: TGTGCCAGCAGCCAAGACAATAGGGCCCTCACAGATACGCAGTATTTT

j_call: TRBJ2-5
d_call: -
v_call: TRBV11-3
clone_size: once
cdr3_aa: CASSPTGARGETQYF
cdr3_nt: TGTGCCAGCAGCCCCACCGGGGCCCGGGGAGAGACCCAGTACTTC

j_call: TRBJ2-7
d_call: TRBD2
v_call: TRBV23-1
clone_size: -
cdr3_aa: CASSQWITSGSTHEQYF
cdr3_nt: TGCGCCAGCAGTCAATGGATCACTAGCGGGAGTACCCACGAGCAGTACTTC

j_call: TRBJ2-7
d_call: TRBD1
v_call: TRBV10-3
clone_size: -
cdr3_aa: CAIKTGTGAYEQYF
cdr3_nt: TGTGCCATCAAGACCGGGACAGGAGCCTACGAGCAGTACTTC

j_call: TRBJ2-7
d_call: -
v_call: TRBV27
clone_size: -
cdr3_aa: CASSLSFEAYEQYF
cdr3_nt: TGTGCCAGCAGTTTATCGTTCGAAGCCTACGAGCAGTACTTC

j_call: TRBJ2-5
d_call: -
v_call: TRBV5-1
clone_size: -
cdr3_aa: CASSSPQAGLETQYF
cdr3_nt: TGCGCCAGCAGCTCTCCCCAGGCTGGCCTTGAGACCCAGTACTTC

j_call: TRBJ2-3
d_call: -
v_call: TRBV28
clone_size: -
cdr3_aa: CASRVRAGGLTDTQYF
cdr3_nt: TGTGCCAGCAGGGTTCGGGCTGGCGGTCTCACAGATACGCAGTATTTT

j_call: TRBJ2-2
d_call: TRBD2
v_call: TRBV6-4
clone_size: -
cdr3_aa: CATGAAGGPYRHPGELFF
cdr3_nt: TGTGCCACCGGCGCAGCGGGAGGACCGTACCGCCATCCCGGGGAGCTGTTTTTT

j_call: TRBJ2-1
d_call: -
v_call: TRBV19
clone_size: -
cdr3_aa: CASSAGVEQFF
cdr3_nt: TGTGCCAGTAGTGCCGGGGTTGAGCAGTTCTTC

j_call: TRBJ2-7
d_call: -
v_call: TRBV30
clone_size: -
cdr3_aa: CAWSVRPRGLDEQYF
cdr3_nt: TGTGCCTGGAGTGTACGTCCCCGGGGGCTTGACGAGCAGTACTTC

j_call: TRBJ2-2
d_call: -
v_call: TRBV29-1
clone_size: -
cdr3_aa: CSVLRGNTGELFF
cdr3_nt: TGCAGCGTTTTAAGGGGGAACACCGGGGAGCTGTTTTTT

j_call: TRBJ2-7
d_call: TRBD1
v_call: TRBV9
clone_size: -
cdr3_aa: CASSVVGGQGYEQYF
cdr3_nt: TGTGCCAGCAGCGTAGTGGGGGGACAGGGCTACGAGCAGTACTTC

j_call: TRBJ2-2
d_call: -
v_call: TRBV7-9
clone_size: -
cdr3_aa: CASSGLALFF
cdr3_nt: TGTGCCAGCAGCGGGCTAGCCCTGTTTTTT

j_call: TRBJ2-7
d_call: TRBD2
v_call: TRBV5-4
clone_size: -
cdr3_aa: CASSLLSGGTYEQYF
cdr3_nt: TGTGCCAGCAGCTTGCTCAGCGGGGGGACCTACGAGCAGTACTTC

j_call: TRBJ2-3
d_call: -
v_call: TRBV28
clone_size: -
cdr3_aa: CASSHPGLGAPDTQYF
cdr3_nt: TGTGCCAGCAGCCACCCTGGGCTGGGGGCGCCAGATACGCAGTATTTT

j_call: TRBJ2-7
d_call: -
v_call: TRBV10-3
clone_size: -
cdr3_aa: CAIGPDETYEQYF
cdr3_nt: TGTGCCATCGGTCCTGATGAGACCTACGAGCAGTACTTC

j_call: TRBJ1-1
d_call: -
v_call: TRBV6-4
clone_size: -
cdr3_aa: CASSEVANTEAFF
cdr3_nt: TGTGCCAGCAGTGAGGTAGCTAACACTGAAGCTTTCTTT

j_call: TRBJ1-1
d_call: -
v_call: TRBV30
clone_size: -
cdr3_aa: CAWSPGHVNTEAFF
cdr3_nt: TGTGCCTGGAGTCCGGGACACGTGAACACTGAAGCTTTCTTT

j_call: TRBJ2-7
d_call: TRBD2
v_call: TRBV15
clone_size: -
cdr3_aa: CATSFGGAGPYEQYF
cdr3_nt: TGTGCCACCAGCTTTGGGGGAGCGGGGCCCTACGAGCAGTACTTC

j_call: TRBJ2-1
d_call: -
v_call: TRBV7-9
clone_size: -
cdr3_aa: CASSLSRRGGNEQFF
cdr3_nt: TGTGCCAGCAGCTTAAGCCGTCGGGGAGGCAATGAGCAGTTCTTC

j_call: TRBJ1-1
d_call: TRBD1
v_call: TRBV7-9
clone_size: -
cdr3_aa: CASSLLGQDDTEAFF
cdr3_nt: TGTGCCAGCAGCTTATTGGGACAGGACGACACTGAAGCTTTCTTT

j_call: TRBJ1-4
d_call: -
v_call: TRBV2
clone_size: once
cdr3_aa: CASRAGGSSAEKLFF
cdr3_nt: TGTGCCAGCAGAGCGGGGGGCTCCTCTGCGGAAAAACTGTTTTTT

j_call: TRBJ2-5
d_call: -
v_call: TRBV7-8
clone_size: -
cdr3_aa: CASSLDPAWETQYF
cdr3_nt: TGTGCCAGCAGCTTAGACCCGGCGTGGGAGACCCAGTACTTC

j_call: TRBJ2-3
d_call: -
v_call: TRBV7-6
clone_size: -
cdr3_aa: CASIQDGTSTDTQYF
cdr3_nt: TGTGCCAGCATCCAAGACGGAACTAGCACAGATACGCAGTATTTT

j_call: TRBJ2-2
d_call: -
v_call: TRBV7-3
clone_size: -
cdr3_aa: CASSLRAGARTGELFF
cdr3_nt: TGTGCCAGCAGCCTCAGAGCCGGGGCTAGGACCGGGGAGCTGTTTTTT

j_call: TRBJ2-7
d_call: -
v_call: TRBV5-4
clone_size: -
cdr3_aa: CASSLEAGSREQYF
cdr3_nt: TGTGCCAGCAGCTTGGAGGCAGGTTCGCGAGAGCAGTACTTC

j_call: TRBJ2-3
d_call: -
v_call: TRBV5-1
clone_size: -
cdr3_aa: CASSRTTGQYAPDTQYF
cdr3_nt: TGCGCCAGCAGCCGTACGACAGGACAGTACGCACCAGATACGCAGTATTTT

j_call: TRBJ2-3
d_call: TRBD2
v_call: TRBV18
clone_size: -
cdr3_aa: CASSPDLLAGVPDTQYF
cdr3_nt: TGTGCCAGCTCACCAGATCTCCTAGCGGGAGTTCCAGATACGCAGTATTTT

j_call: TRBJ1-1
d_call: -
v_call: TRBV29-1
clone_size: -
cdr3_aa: CSVDGSWASGTEAFF
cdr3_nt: TGCAGCGTTGACGGATCTTGGGCTTCGGGGACTGAAGCTTTCTTT